A single sample is the source of the 29 T cell receptor beta chains below, sequenced in a study of cytomegalovirus exposure and HLA in healthy donors. 13 Jbeta primers and 60 Vbeta primers were used for the PCR. Sequencing used immunoSEQ multiplex PCR; TCRdb keeps in-frame clones, though not all of them. Here the sample spans just under 65,000 clones, around 77% being singletons. Sequenced: PBMCs. These receptors all come from a woman aged 25 to 45 in good health and CMV-seronegative.

Of note for this clone: The sample holds other DNA sequences that translate to the same CDR3. The gene calls are TRBV7-9 and TRBJ1-4; D may be TRBD1 (5 bases). The germline V gene has CDR1 SEHNR and CDR2 FQNEAQ (reference sequence). The CDR3 is made up of 14 amino acids. V was shortened by 1 base and J by 7 bases, with 10 bases between the two germline ends. CDR3 amino acids: CASSLGQGGEKLFF. In DNA, the CDR3 is TGTGCCAGCAGCTTAGGGCAGGGAGGTGAAAAACTGTTTTTT.

The chain couples TRBV5-4 to TRBJ1-6; tentative D call: TRBD1 (5 bases). This CDR3 is built from 17 residues. CDR1 SGHNT and CDR2 YYREEE come from the germline V gene (reference sequence). The ends were cut back, 0 bases at V and 8 bases at J, with 18 bases in the middle. CDR3 protein: CASSLDGSARGHSPLHF. In DNA form, the CDR3 reads TGTGCCAGCAGCTTGGACGGGTCTGCAAGGGGTCATTCACCCCTCCACTTT.

The rearrangement links TRBV30 to TRBJ1-3, with no clear D. This CDR3 comprises 13 residues. The V gene lost 5 bases and the J gene lost 0 bases, with 8 bases spanning the gap. Germline CDR1 and CDR2: GTSNPN and SVGIG (reference sequence). The CDR3 DNA reads TGTGCCTGGGCCGGGTTCTCTGGAAACACCATATATTTT. It yields the protein CAWAGFSGNTIYF.

The V and J genes are TRBV29-1 and TRBJ2-7; D is undetermined. Trimming pared 6 bases from V and 4 bases from J, leaving 13 bases between. Per germline, CDR1 SQVTM and CDR2 ANQGSEA. The CDR3 has 12 amino acids. CDR3 bases: TGCAGCGTCGACGACGACAAATACGAGCAGTACTTC. Translated: CSVDDDKYEQYF.

The rearrangement uses TRBV7-8 and TRBJ2-2; a weak D match, TRBD2 (5 bases). CDR3 length: 14 amino acids. CDR1 and CDR2 (germline): SGHVS, FQNEAQ. Deletions cut 1 base from V and 6 bases from J, with 9 bases between. CDR3 in DNA: TGTGCCAGCAGCTTAGACGGAGGACCCGGGGAGCTGTTTTTT. It yields the protein CASSLDGGPGELFF.

The chain combines TRBV2 with TRBJ1-6; TRBD1 might be the D (6 bases). This CDR3 comprises 15 residues. Trimming pared 4 bases from V and 5 bases from J, leaving 12 bases between. From germline, CDR1 is SNHLY and CDR2 FYNNEI. CDR3 in DNA: TGTGCCAGCAGTGCCCAGGGGATGGATAATTCACCCCTCCACTTT. Protein product: CASSAQGMDNSPLHF.

This clone came up a few times. V is TRBV4-1 and J is TRBJ1-2; TRBD1 agrees at 8 bases. CDR1 and CDR2 from the germline V gene are MGHRA and YSYEKL. The ends lost 0 bases at V and 4 bases at J; junction bases unmatched: 13. The CDR3 is 18 amino acids. In nucleotides, the CDR3 is TGCGCCAGCAGCCAAGAGCGCGGACAGGGCCTCGCTAGCTATGGCTACACCTTC. Encoded protein: CASSQERGQGLASYGYTF.

This chain connects TRBV29-1 to TRBJ1-2; no firm D call. Germline CDR1 and CDR2: SQVTM and ANQGSEA. The CDR3 loop spans 12 amino acids. The germline V and J ends were trimmed by 6 bases and 4 bases, with 12 bases remaining between them. CDR3 nucleotides: TGCAGCGTGTCCGTAGTTGGCTATGGCTACACCTTC. Protein: CSVSVVGYGYTF.

V usage is TRBV10-2 and J usage is TRBJ1-5; no reliable D call. V lost 4 bases, J lost 4 bases, and 5 bases lay in between. This CDR3 contains 12 residues. The germline gives CDR1 WSHSY, CDR2 SAAADI. This CDR3 reads CASSGVNQPQHF. CDR3 nucleotide sequence: TGCGCCAGCAGTGGAGTTAATCAGCCCCAGCATTTT.

The chain carries TRBV6-1 and TRBJ1-2; maybe TRBD1 (6 bases). This CDR3 is 16 amino acids long. Per germline, CDR1 MNHNS and CDR2 SASEGT. Trimming pared 1 base from V and 5 bases from J, leaving 17 bases between. This chain's CDR3 is CASSEGGGRLRYGYTF. In DNA, the CDR3 is TGTGCCAGCAGTGAAGGTGGGGGCCGCCTTAGGTATGGCTACACCTTC.

V gene TRBV5-1 combines with J gene TRBJ2-7, with TRBD1 matching over 8 bases. The germline V gene encodes CDR1 SGHRS and CDR2 YFSETQ. After removal of 4 bases from V and 5 bases from J, the junction contained 2 bases not matched to a gene. The CDR3 loop spans 12 amino acids. CDR3 bases: TGCGCCAGCAGCGTACAGGGGGACGAGCAGTACTTC. Its protein product is CASSVQGDEQYF.

The rearrangement uses TRBV29-1 and TRBJ2-2; TRBD1 agrees at 7 bases. This CDR3 spans 14 amino acids. Trimming removed 7 bases from V and 2 bases from J; junction bases left unmatched: 7. Germline-derived CDR1 and CDR2 are SQVTM and ANQGSEA. In nucleotides, the CDR3 is TGCAGCGCGTACCGGGACAGTAACACCGGGGAGCTGTTTTTT. Translated, it gives CSAYRDSNTGELFF.

J is TRBJ2-3 and V is TRBV2; D call uncertain. Germline values: CDR1 SNHLY, CDR2 FYNNEI. Trimming removed 8 bases at V and 3 bases at J, with 18 bases between. This CDR3 comprises 15 residues. This chain's CDR3 is CASRIADASTDTQYF. DNA for the CDR3: TGTGCCAGCCGTATAGCAGACGCAAGTACAGATACGCAGTATTTT.

The chain links TRBV5-1 to TRBJ2-3; TRBD1 is a possible D gene (6 bases). The CDR3 is 14 residues long. V lost 3 bases and J 0 bases, leaving 8 bases between the germline ends. The V gene's germline CDR1 is SGHRS and CDR2 YFSETQ. The CDR3 DNA is TGCGCCAGCAGCTCCGGACAGAGCACAGATACGCAGTATTTT. Its protein product is CASSSGQSTDTQYF.

J is TRBJ1-2 and V is TRBV6-5, with D unclear. The CDR3 extends over 13 amino acids. V lost 5 bases, J lost 3 bases, and 10 bases lay in between. Germline assignment: CDR1 MNHEY and CDR2 SVGAGI. CDR3 sequence reads: CASSPRRDYGYTF. The CDR3 bases are TGTGCCAGCAGTCCCCGGAGGGACTATGGCTACACCTTC.

This clone was found a few times. The chain uses TRBV27 and TRBJ2-7; TRBD2 aligns across 14 bases. Germline trimming cut 6 bases from V and 11 bases from J; bases unmatched to any gene: 6. The V gene's germline CDR1 is MNHEY and CDR2 SMNVEV (reference sequence). The CDR3 consists of 13 residues. The CDR3 DNA is TGTGCCAGCAGGGAGACTAGCGGGAGGGCCGAGTACTTC. The encoded protein is CASRETSGRAEYF.

The genes are TRBV30 and TRBJ2-5, with a tentative D call TRBD2 (6 bases). The CDR3 length is 14 residues. Trimming removed 3 bases at V and 8 bases at J, with 19 bases between. Germline V lookup: CDR1 GTSNPN, CDR2 SVGIG (reference sequence). CDR3 sequence reads: CAWSHGTSVETQYF. CDR3 nucleotides: TGTGCCTGGAGCCACGGGACTTCTGTTGAAACCCAGTACTTC.

Judged by abundance, this clone is medium-sized. The V call is TRBV6-1, the J call TRBJ2-6, with no clear D. The CDR3 consists of 15 residues. Germline CDR1 is MNHNS and CDR2 is SASEGT. Trimming cost V 2 bases and J 0 bases, with 5 bases left between them. The DNA of the CDR3 is TGTGCCAGCAGTGAACAAAACTCTGGGGCCAACGTCCTGACTTTC. Translation gives CASSEQNSGANVLTF.

The V call is TRBV5-1, the J call TRBJ2-6, with no clear D. The V end was cut by 3 bases, the J end by 0 bases, with 4 bases between. The CDR3 covers 14 residues. Germline lookup yields CDR1 SGHRS and CDR2 YFSETQ. CDR3 region: CASSWSSGANVLTF. In DNA form, the CDR3 reads TGCGCCAGCAGCTGGAGCTCTGGGGCCAACGTCCTGACTTTC.

The chain recombines TRBV5-4 with TRBJ2-7; 7 positions match TRBD2. In germline, CDR1 is SGHNT, CDR2 YYREEE (reference sequence). V was pared by 5 bases and J by 6 bases, with 14 bases of the junction left unmatched. The CDR3 has 15 residues. The CDR3 region has the DNA TGTGCCAGCAGTCTCAACAGACAGCCGGGGGGCGAGCAGTACTTC. Encoded protein: CASSLNRQPGGEQYF.

The V and J genes are TRBV29-1 and TRBJ1-4; 10 nucleotides agree with TRBD1. CDR3 length: 15 amino acids. The germline gives CDR1 SQVTM, CDR2 ANQGSEA. The junction had 8 bases not matched to a gene; V was cut back by 7 bases and J by 3 bases. CDR3 sequence: CSAFGQGVANEKLFF. The CDR3 DNA sequence: TGCAGCGCCTTCGGACAGGGGGTAGCTAATGAAAAACTGTTTTTT.

V and J are TRBV27 and TRBJ1-1, with 9 positions matching TRBD1. This CDR3 is built from 15 residues. With V trimmed by 8 bases and J by 1 base, 8 bases remained unmatched. Germline CDR1 MNHEY, CDR2 SMNVEV (reference sequence). The CDR3, as DNA: TGTGCCAGCGGCCCCAACAGGGGGCCGAACACTGAAGCTTTCTTT. As protein: CASGPNRGPNTEAFF.

CDR3 in amino acids: CAWSVKGLRGVTQYF. Here the CDR3 DNA reads TGTGCCTGGAGTGTGAAGGGCCTCAGGGGGGTAACGCAGTATTTT. The chain has TRBV30 and TRBJ2-3; TRBD1 might be the D (7 bases). Germline V CDR1 and CDR2: GTSNPN, SVGIG (reference sequence). The germline V and J ends were trimmed by 0 bases and 9 bases, with 19 bases remaining between them. The CDR3 totals 15 residues.

This rearrangement joins TRBV30 to TRBJ1-6; D possibly corresponds to TRBD1 (5 bases). The CDR3 is made up of 14 amino acids. Trimming removed 8 bases at V and 7 bases at J, with 18 bases between. Germline CDR1 and CDR2: GTSNPN and SVGIG (reference sequence). DNA for the CDR3: TGTGCCGCAACAAGGGGTCTCGGCAATTCACCCCTCCACTTT. Protein: CAATRGLGNSPLHF.

The chain is built from TRBV4-2 and TRBJ2-5; 9 bases match TRBD2. V shed 1 base, J shed 5 bases, and the junction held 11 bases outside the gene matches. Germline CDR1 and CDR2: LGHNA and YNFKEQ. CDR3 length: 17 residues. The CDR3 here is CASSQGVSGGRVETQYF. As DNA, the CDR3 is TGTGCCAGCAGCCAAGGGGTCAGCGGGGGGAGGGTGGAGACCCAGTACTTC.

The chain carries TRBV5-1 and TRBJ2-7; 10 nucleotides match TRBD2. CDR1 SGHRS and CDR2 YFSETQ come from the germline V gene. The CDR3 is 15 residues long. V lost 4 bases, J lost 0 bases, and 4 bases stayed unmatched. CDR3 coding DNA: TGCGCCAGCAGCGCCGGGACTAGCGCCTCCTACGAGCAGTACTTC. Translated, it gives CASSAGTSASYEQYF.

The rearrangement links TRBV6-1 to TRBJ2-6; possibly TRBD1 for D (5 bases). The V end was cut by 7 bases, the J end by 0 bases, with 10 bases between. This CDR3 is built from 15 residues. Germline V gives CDR1 MNHNS, CDR2 SASEGT. CDR3 sequence (DNA): TGTGCCAGCAACAGGCCAGGCTCTGGGGCCAACGTCCTGACTTTC. This translates into CASNRPGSGANVLTF.

The genes are TRBV10-1 and TRBJ1-2; 10 bases fit TRBD1. V gave up 5 bases and J gave up 8 bases; unmatched junction bases: 5. Germline V gives CDR1 WNHNN, CDR2 SYGVQD (reference sequence). CDR3 length: 13 amino acids. In DNA form, the CDR3 reads TGCGCCAGCAGTACCGGGACAGGGGACGGCTACACCTTC. Protein sequence: CASSTGTGDGYTF.

The J gene is TRBJ2-7, the V gene TRBV29-1, with D possibly matching TRBD2 (5 bases). The germline CDR1 and CDR2 sequences are SQVTM and ANQGSEA. The CDR3 consists of 14 residues. V lost 3 bases and J lost 0, with 12 bases in between. The CDR3 is CSVEGVGSSYEQYF. The CDR3 nucleotides are TGCAGCGTTGAGGGAGTCGGTTCCTCCTACGAGCAGTACTTC.